This is a list of T cell receptor beta chains from one sample in a study of T-cell memory formation after mild COVID-19. TCRdb reprocessed the 5' RACE reads via MiXCR and lists one record per CDR3 protein. The profile shows fewer than 350,000 distinct CDR3 sequences, roughly 8% of them singletons. Sequencing was performed on PBMCs or a T cell subset sorted from them (not recorded which). These receptors were collected from a man younger than 35 who had mild COVID-19 (a few samples of this study predate the infection). Cell type and time point are not known. CDR3s include the opening cysteine and the closing phenylalanine or tryptophan. A D gene is named only where the DNA matches it firmly. For some rows the clone size is stated as once, few or many, or as a class when expanded; others skip it.

v_gene	j_gene	d_gene	abundance	CDR3nt	CDR3aa
TRBV29-1	TRBJ1-1	-	-	TGCAGCGTAGGAGGGGTGAGCAACACTGAAGCTTTCTTT	CSVGGVSNTEAFF
TRBV5-6	TRBJ1-2	-	-	TGTGCCAGCAGCTTACGCAATTGGGCCGCCGCCTATGGCTACACCTTC	CASSLRNWAAAYGYTF
TRBV3-1	TRBJ1-2	TRBD1	-	TGTGCCAGCAGCCAGGGACAGGGTAACGGCTACACCTTC	CASSQGQGNGYTF
TRBV12-3/TRBV12-4	TRBJ1-2	TRBD1	-	TGTGCCAGCAGTTCCCGGACAGGGGTGGACTATGGCTACACCTTC	CASSSRTGVDYGYTF
TRBV3-1	TRBJ2-2	-	-	TGTGCCAGCAGCCGCGGGGCAGGGGTGTACACCGGGGAGCTGTTTTTT	CASSRGAGVYTGELFF
TRBV12-3/TRBV12-4	TRBJ1-1	-	many	TGTGCCAGCAGTTTAACGACAGAGAGGGCTGAAGCTTTCTTT	CASSLTTERAEAFF
TRBV20-1	TRBJ1-3	-	many	TGCAGTGCCCGGGACTTCAACTCTGGAAACACCATATATTTT	CSARDFNSGNTIYF
TRBV7-2	TRBJ2-4	TRBD2	few	TGTGCCAGCAGCTTAGCGGAGCGGGGGCTTCAGTACTTC	CASSLAERGLQYF
TRBV29-1	TRBJ2-3	-	few	TGCAGCGTTGAGTTGCTAGCCACGCAGTATTTT	CSVELLATQYF
TRBV7-9	TRBJ2-1	-	few	TGTGCCAGCACTACTTCAGTACTACGGCATGAGCAGTTCTTC	CASTTSVLRHEQFF
TRBV6-2/TRBV6-3	TRBJ2-1	-	few	TGTGCCAGCCGGGACTCTTACAATGAGCAGTTCTTC	CASRDSYNEQFF
TRBV20-1	TRBJ1-2	TRBD1	-	TGCAGTGCTCCACGTCCCGGGACAGGGCGGGTAGACTATGGCTACACCTTC	CSAPRPGTGRVDYGYTF
TRBV5-6	TRBJ2-5	-	many	TGTGCCAGCAGCTTGGAGGGACGTTGGGAGACCCAGTACTTC	CASSLEGRWETQYF
TRBV20-1	TRBJ1-2	-	few	TGCAGTGCTAGACAGGGGAAGTATGGCTACACCTTC	CSARQGKYGYTF
TRBV7-2	TRBJ1-1	-	many	TGTGCCAGCAGCTCCCAACCGACAGGGAACACTGAAGCTTTCTTT	CASSSQPTGNTEAFF
TRBV7-9	TRBJ2-3	TRBD1	few	TGTGCCAGCAGCTTATCAACAGGGGACAGCACAGATACGCAGTATTTT	CASSLSTGDSTDTQYF
TRBV5-1	TRBJ2-1	TRBD2	-	TGCGCCAGCAGCTTGTTAGCGGGGGGGGTCTCGAGGAATGAGCAGTTCTTC	CASSLLAGGVSRNEQFF
TRBV3-1	TRBJ2-3	-	-	TGTGCCAGCAGCCAAGCCCCCGCAGATACGCAGTATTTT	CASSQAPADTQYF
TRBV7-2	TRBJ2-3	TRBD2	-	TGTGCCACTCGGCAGCGGGGTAGCACAGATACGCAGTATTTT	CATRQRGSTDTQYF
TRBV12-3/TRBV12-4	TRBJ2-2	TRBD2	few	TGTGCCAGCAGTTTTGGGGGGGGCACCGGGGAGCTGTTTTTT	CASSFGGGTGELFF
TRBV6-5	TRBJ1-2	-	-	TGTGCCAGCAGTCCCGGGATCTTCTATGGCTACACCTTC	CASSPGIFYGYTF
TRBV7-9	TRBJ2-6	-	few	TGTGCCAGCAGCTTTGGGGCGTCCGGGGCCAACGTCCTGACTTTC	CASSFGASGANVLTF
TRBV25-1	TRBJ1-5	-	-	TGTGCCAGCAGTGGCACCGGCAGCAATCAGCCCCAGCATTTT	CASSGTGSNQPQHF
TRBV11-3	TRBJ2-1	-	-	TGTGCCAGCAGCTTAGGAGGGGCGCGGAATGAGCAGTTCTTC	CASSLGGARNEQFF
TRBV27	TRBJ2-3	TRBD2	many	TGTGCCAGCAGTCTCGGACTAGCACCAGATACGCAGTATTTT	CASSLGLAPDTQYF
TRBV20-1	TRBJ2-5	-	many	TGCAGTGCTAGTGGGTTTAGGCAGACTAATACCCAAGAGACCCAGTACTTC	CSASGFRQTNTQETQYF
TRBV12-3/TRBV12-4	TRBJ2-7	-	few	TGTGCCACGGCCATCAGGGAGAGCTCCTACGAGCAGTACTTC	CATAIRESSYEQYF
TRBV18	TRBJ1-1	-	-	TGTGCCAGCTCACCTGTAAATGTAGGAGTCGCTTGGGGTGAAGCTTTCTTT	CASSPVNVGVAWGEAFF
TRBV11-2	TRBJ2-5	-	-	TGTGCCAGCAGCCCCGTGGGGACCTTAGAGACCCAGTACTTC	CASSPVGTLETQYF
TRBV5-1	TRBJ1-3	-	-	TGCGCCAGCAGCGATACTTCTGGAAACACCATATATTTT	CASSDTSGNTIYF
TRBV7-2	TRBJ1-2	-	-	TGTGCCAGCAGCTTAGTGGGGGGGCCATACGGCTACACCTTC	CASSLVGGPYGYTF
TRBV28	TRBJ1-6	-	many	TGTGCCAGCAGTTTATCCCGGTTTCTGAGCTCCTATAATTCACCCCTCCACTTT	CASSLSRFLSSYNSPLHF
TRBV4-1	TRBJ1-2	-	many	TGCGCCAGCAGCCAAGATAGGGGCATAGGCTATGGCTACACCTTC	CASSQDRGIGYGYTF
TRBV4-1	TRBJ2-3	-	few	TGCGCCAGCAGCCAAGATTCGGCTAGCGGCACAGATACGCAGTATTTT	CASSQDSASGTDTQYF
TRBV5-1	TRBJ2-3	-	few	TGCGCCAGCAGCTTGGGGATTAATCGGGATACGCAGTATTTT	CASSLGINRDTQYF
TRBV20-1	TRBJ1-4	TRBD1	many	TGCAGTGCTACACCCTCCGGGACAGGGGTCCGGAAACTGTTTTTT	CSATPSGTGVRKLFF
TRBV5-6	TRBJ2-7	-	-	TGTGCCAGCAGCCGGGGACTCTCCTACGAGCAGTACTTC	CASSRGLSYEQYF
TRBV12-3/TRBV12-4	TRBJ1-4	-	-	TGTGCCAGCAGTGACAGTCTTAATGAAAAACTGTTTTTT	CASSDSLNEKLFF
TRBV5-1	TRBJ1-5	-	few	TGCGCCAGCAGCTCGGCTCCCAGCGGTCAGCCCCAGCATTTT	CASSSAPSGQPQHF
TRBV7-2	TRBJ2-5	-	many	TGTGCCAGCAGCCTCACGGGGGCAGAGACCCAGTACTTC	CASSLTGAETQYF
TRBV6-5	TRBJ1-1	-	few	TGTGCCAGCAGTTCCCCCATGGGGACTGAAGCTTTCTTT	CASSSPMGTEAFF
TRBV24-1	TRBJ2-1	-	few	TGTGCCACCAGTGATTCTCAGGGTTGGGGGATAAATGAGCAGTTCTTC	CATSDSQGWGINEQFF
TRBV7-8	TRBJ1-4	TRBD1	few	TGTGCCAGCAGCGAGGGACAGAGCTATGAAAAACTGTTTTTT	CASSEGQSYEKLFF
TRBV7-8	TRBJ1-1	-	many	TGTGCCAGCGAGACAGGCCGGTTCGGCATGAACACTGAAGCTTTCTTT	CASETGRFGMNTEAFF
TRBV11-3	TRBJ1-2	-	-	TGTGCCAGCAGCCCGAAAGACAGACAGGATTCCCCCCTCTATGGCTACACCTTC	CASSPKDRQDSPLYGYTF
TRBV5-1	TRBJ2-1	TRBD2	-	TGCGCCAGCACCCAGACTAGCGGGGGGGCGAATGAGCAGTTCTTC	CASTQTSGGANEQFF
TRBV28	TRBJ1-4	-	-	TGTGCCAGCAGTTTAGGAGGGGCCCGGAATGAAAAACTGTTTTTT	CASSLGGARNEKLFF
TRBV28	TRBJ1-4	-	-	TGTGCCAGTCGACGCGAAAAACTGTTTTTT	CASRREKLFF
TRBV7-9	TRBJ2-7	-	few	TGTGCCAGCAGCTCAGGTCGTTACTACGAGCAGTACTTC	CASSSGRYYEQYF
TRBV6-5	TRBJ1-1	-	few	TGTGCCAGCAGTTACGGCGGGCTTCGGGCTTTCTTT	CASSYGGLRAFF
TRBV18	TRBJ2-4	TRBD1	few	TGTGCCAGCTCCGGGTGGGACAGTGAAAACATTCAGTACTTC	CASSGWDSENIQYF
TRBV7-9	TRBJ1-1	TRBD1	-	TGTGCCAGCAGCTTAGCGCTTTCGACAGGGGTCCGGAACACTGAAGCTTTCTTT	CASSLALSTGVRNTEAFF
TRBV12-3/TRBV12-4	TRBJ1-2	TRBD1	few	TGTGCCAGCAGTTTCGGGACAGCGGGCTACACCTTC	CASSFGTAGYTF